The clone carrying this T cell receptor beta chain has only a few counts. Its antigen is as yet unknown. The data stem from a study of T cell repertoires in cytomegalovirus infection. Overall study context: Public TCR beta signature analysis indicated the presence of both CMV infection and matching HLA type.

Study-wide results and limits: Public TCR beta family frequency separated CMV-and-HLA carriers, including in an independent cohort. The ex vivo response showed dominance by HLA-C-restricted CMV-specific TCR beta clonotypes.

TCRdb processed the reads anew with MiXCR; each CDR3 protein has one entry. The sample holds about 530,000 distinct CDR3 sequences, more than 25% seen once. The CDR3 has 15 residues. Germline CDR1 MDHEN, CDR2 SYDVKM. The V and J ends lost 5 bases and 9 bases, in that order; junction bases with no gene match: 13. This chain joins TRBV28 and TRBJ1-5; 7 nucleotides match TRBD1. The clonotype was recovered from a human donor in good health (CMV status not recorded). Some clones in this sample may be carry-over from other donors' samples. The sequenced material came from PBMCs. CDR3 protein: CASSPSDREELPQHF. The CDR3 nucleotides are TGTGCCAGCAGTCCCAGCGACAGGGAAGAATTGCCCCAGCATTTT.